This T cell receptor (beta chain) was recovered during a study of blood T cell repertoires in COVID-19. About the research overall: Samples of COVID-19 (acute and convalescent) were obtained from the United States, Italy and Spain. T cells, B-cell-depleted T cells, or PBMCs supplied cDNA or gDNA.

In the original analysis: Nucleated cell number was recorded as an estimate derived from reference gene primer amplification. This table comes from immunoSEQ multiplex PCR, and its TCRdb copy is limited to in-frame clones, with some not included. V, J and clone size were drawn from that table, and D and trimming were deduced from the DNA. The sample has 150,000 or so clones; around 93% are singletons. Germline V gives CDR1 ENHRY, CDR2 SYGVKD. V shed 6 bases, J shed 4 bases, and the junction held 9 bases outside the gene matches. This CDR3 comprises 15 residues. Sequencing was carried out using peripheral blood. The rearrangement links TRBV10-3 to TRBJ1-1, with TRBD1 matching over 9 bases. This clonotype originated in a woman between 50 and 59 years old with acute or convalescent COVID-19. The CDR3 here is CAIRTSGTGITEAFF. In DNA form, the CDR3 reads TGTGCCATCAGAACGTCCGGGACAGGGATCACTGAAGCTTTCTTT.